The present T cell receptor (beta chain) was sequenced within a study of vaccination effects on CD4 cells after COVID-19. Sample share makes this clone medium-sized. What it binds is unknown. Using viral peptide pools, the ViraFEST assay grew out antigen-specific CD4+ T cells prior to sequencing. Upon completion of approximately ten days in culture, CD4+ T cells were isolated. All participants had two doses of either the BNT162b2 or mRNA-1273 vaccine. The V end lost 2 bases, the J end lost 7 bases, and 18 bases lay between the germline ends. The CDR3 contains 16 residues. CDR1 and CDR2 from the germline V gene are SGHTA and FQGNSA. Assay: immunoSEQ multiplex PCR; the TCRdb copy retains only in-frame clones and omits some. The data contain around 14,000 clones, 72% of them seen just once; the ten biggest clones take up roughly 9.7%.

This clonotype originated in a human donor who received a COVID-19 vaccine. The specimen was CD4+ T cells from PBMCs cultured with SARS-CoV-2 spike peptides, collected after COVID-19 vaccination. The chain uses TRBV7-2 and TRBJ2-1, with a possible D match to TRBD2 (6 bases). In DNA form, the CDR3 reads TGTGCCAGCAGCTTACGGGGGTTTAGTGGGGTGAATGAGCAGTTCTTC. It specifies CASSLRGFSGVNEQFF. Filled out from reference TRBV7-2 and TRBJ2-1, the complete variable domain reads GAGVSQSPSNKVTEKGKDVELRCDPISGHTALYWYRQSLGQGLEFLIYFQGNSAPDKSGLPSDRFSAERTGGSVSTLTIQRTQQEDSAVYLCASSLRGFSGVNEQFFGPGTRLTVL.